This T cell receptor (beta chain) was sequenced for a study of CD8+CD57+ T cells in acquired aplastic anemia. On the study more broadly: Recorded DNA amounts for sorted CD4+ and CD8+ cells had an average of 3.2 ug.

TCR beta VDJ combinations and CDR3 sequences were profiled from genomic DNA. TCRdb re-called the reads through MiXCR, storing one row per CDR3 protein. The sample gives about 240,000 distinct CDR3 sequences, around 45% of which show up once; 6.5% to 8% is in the top ten. Patients sequenced had flow cytometry evidence of CD8+CD57+ cell expansion. Material for sequencing was sorted CD4+, CD8+, or CD8+CD57+ T cells (not recorded which) from PBMCs. The source of this sequence is a human donor with aplastic anemia.

In DNA form, the CDR3 reads TGCAGCGTTGAGACCTATGGCCCCTATGGCTACACCTTC. This sequence encodes CSVETYGPYGYTF. This chain connects TRBV29-1 to TRBJ1-2; D is unclear. Per germline, CDR1 SQVTM and CDR2 ANQGSEA. The V and J ends lost 3 bases and 4 bases respectively, with 12 bases between them. The CDR3 extends over 13 amino acids.